The 2 T cell receptor beta chains presented below share a single source sample, sequenced in a study of blood T cells in healthy people across ages (dated by TCRdb to 2015 to 2017). The library was produced with 5' RACE. For sequencing, an Illumina HiSeq 2500 was employed. A second PCR of roughly 7 to 11 cycles was performed with a sample-barcoded 5' primer and a J-beta primer mix. Clones were called with MiXCR by TCRdb after fastp trimmed the public reads at Q25, and only in-frame beta chains were retained. Every entry covers one CDR3 protein and lists the most common genes and DNA from its rows. The sample table holds approximately 360,000 distinct CDR3 sequences, of which roughly half were seen once. The top ten hold 51% of the sample. Sequencing used blood. These receptors came from a man aged 55-75 years in good health.

Only a few counts were recorded for this clonotype. The rearrangement joins TRBV29-1 to TRBJ2-7; 14 nucleotides align to TRBD2. The CDR3 length is 14 residues. V was clipped by 6 bases and J by 7 bases; unmatched bases: 8. CDR1 is SQVTM and CDR2 is ANQGSEA in the germline V gene. The CDR3 sequence: CSVRGLAGVKEQYF. The DNA of the CDR3 is TGCAGCGTGAGGGGACTAGCGGGAGTTAAGGAGCAGTACTTC.

This clonotype was observed a few times. The chain links TRBV24-1 to TRBJ2-1, with TRBD2 matching 14 bases. Per germline, CDR1 KGHDR and CDR2 SFDVKD. CDR3 length: 13 amino acids. V lost 10 bases, J lost 11 bases, and 6 bases stayed unmatched. In DNA form, the CDR3 reads TGTGCCACGAGACTAGCGGGAGGGGAACAGCAGTTCTTC. The encoded protein is CATRLAGGEQQFF.